One sample yielded the 21 T cell receptor beta chains listed below, sequenced in a study of OX40 agonist ivuxolimab in advanced cancers. The assay was immunoSEQ multiplex PCR, and TCRdb's table has in-frame clones only and misses some. The sample lists about 100,000 clones, around 90% occurring once. Sample: CD4+ or CD8+ T cells sorted from blood, taken in a trial of the OX40 agonist ivuxolimab. All receptors come from an adult with an advanced solid tumor such as melanoma, head and neck, liver or kidney cancer.

V is TRBV7-2 and J is TRBJ2-1; a weak D match, TRBD2 (6 bases). The CDR3 has 17 residues. Trimming left V 3 bases short and J 5 bases short, with 20 bases between. Germline V gene sequence: CDR1 SGHTA, CDR2 FQGNSA. CDR3 sequence (DNA): TGTGCCAGCAGCTTCGTCCCGTTCGGCGGGACGGACAATGAGCAGTTCTTC. This codes for CASSFVPFGGTDNEQFF.

The chain employs TRBV7-9 and TRBJ1-2, with 9 nucleotides matching TRBD1. The CDR3 has 14 residues. The germline V gene encodes CDR1 SEHNR and CDR2 FQNEAQ (reference sequence). J was trimmed by 5 bases and V by 3 bases; bases with no gene match: 4. CDR3 DNA: TGTGCCAGCAGCTTCCAGGGACAGGGATATGGCTACACCTTC. Its protein is CASSFQGQGYGYTF. The full variable domain, completed using reference TRBV7-9 and TRBJ1-2, is DTGVSQNPRHKITKRGQNVTFRCDPISEHNRLYWYRQTLGQGPEFLTYFQNEAQLEKSRLLSDRFSAERPKGSFSTLEIQRTEQGDSAMYLCASSFQGQGYGYTFGSGTRLTVV.

This sequence joins TRBV5-1 and TRBJ2-1, with D possibly being TRBD2 (5 bases). Germline V lookup: CDR1 SGHRS, CDR2 YFSETQ. V lost 4 bases and J lost 8, with 16 bases in between. The CDR3 loop spans 14 amino acids. CDR3 residues: CASSVGSQKYEQFF. For the CDR3, the DNA is TGCGCCAGCAGCGTGGGGAGTCAGAAGTATGAGCAGTTCTTC.

This clone appeared a single time. This rearrangement joins TRBV4-2 to TRBJ2-3; 9 bases are a match to TRBD2. Germline V lookup: CDR1 LGHNA, CDR2 YNFKEQ. V trimming: 2 bases; J trimming: 8 bases; junction bases outside the gene matches: 11. This CDR3 has 16 residues. The CDR3 nucleotides are TGTGCCAGCAGCCAACACGCGGGAGGGCCTGTTTTTACGCAGTATTTT. Amino acid sequence: CASSQHAGGPVFTQYF.

V gene TRBV4-2 combines with J gene TRBJ2-7; D possibly corresponds to TRBD2 (5 bases). The CDR3 is 12 amino acids. The germline V gene encodes CDR1 LGHNA and CDR2 YNFKEQ. Deletions cut 1 base from V and 7 bases from J, with 8 bases between. CDR3 in DNA: TGTGCCAGCAGCCAAGCCCGGGGAGAGCAGTACTTC. Protein product: CASSQARGEQYF.

This chain connects TRBV27 to TRBJ1-1; D is unclear. Trimming took off 2 bases at V and 0 bases at J, with 7 bases between the two ends. Germline V lookup: CDR1 MNHEY, CDR2 SMNVEV (reference sequence). This CDR3 contains 14 residues. The chain's CDR3 is CASSLRPMNTEAFF. The CDR3 region has the DNA TGTGCCAGCAGTTTAAGGCCCATGAACACTGAAGCTTTCTTT.

J is TRBJ2-4 and V is TRBV7-2, with 8 bases that match TRBD2. Looked up from germline, CDR1 is SGHTA and CDR2 is FQGNSA. This CDR3 spans 19 amino acids. Trimming removed 4 bases from V and 0 bases from J; junction bases left unmatched: 14. The CDR3: CASSSDRGSGTLAKNIQYF. CDR3 DNA: TGTGCCAGCAGCTCAGATAGAGGTAGCGGGACCTTAGCCAAAAACATTCAGTACTTC.

V usage is TRBV6-1 and J usage is TRBJ2-4; TRBD1 agrees at 7 bases. The germline CDR1 and CDR2 sequences are MNHNS and SASEGT. CDR3 length: 17 amino acids. V dropped 4 bases and J dropped 3; count of bases not matched to a gene: 12. This CDR3 is CASSATISDRVKNIQYF. The DNA of the CDR3 is TGTGCCAGCAGTGCCACCATTTCCGACAGGGTCAAAAACATTCAGTACTTC.

This clone turned up a few times. The V call is TRBV4-2, the J call TRBJ2-7; D ambiguous. CDR1 and CDR2 from the germline V gene are LGHNA and YNFKEQ. V lost 4 bases and J lost 2, with 9 bases in between. This CDR3 spans 13 amino acids. CDR3 residues: CASSPLGAYEQYF. In DNA form, the CDR3 reads TGTGCCAGCAGCCCCCTAGGAGCCTACGAGCAGTACTTC.

This clone was seen a few times. J is TRBJ1-5 and V is TRBV4-2; D might be TRBD1 (6 bases). With 6 bases removed from V and 1 base from J, the gap between germline ends came to 13 bases. The CDR3 runs to 15 residues. Germline CDR1 and CDR2: LGHNA and YNFKEQ. The CDR3 DNA follows: TGTGCCAGCAGACCGTTCGACAGGAGCAATCAGCCCCAGCATTTT. This encodes CASRPFDRSNQPQHF.

The chain is built from TRBV27 and TRBJ2-7; either TRBD1 or TRBD2 may supply D (5 bases each). V lost 2 bases, J lost 1 base, and 15 bases lay in between. The CDR3 is 16 residues long. From germline, CDR1 is MNHEY and CDR2 SMNVEV (reference sequence). The DNA of the CDR3 is TGTGCCAGCAGTTTAATGGGACCCTATCGGTCCTACGAGCAGTACTTC. Encoded protein: CASSLMGPYRSYEQYF.

The J gene is TRBJ2-5, the V gene TRBV9, with TRBD1 identical over 8 bases. The CDR3 is 15 amino acids. The V gene's germline CDR1 is SGDLS and CDR2 YYNGEE. V lost 0 bases, J lost 4 bases, and 5 bases stayed unmatched. CDR3 DNA sequence: TGTGCCAGCAGCGTAGGGGCAGGGGGCGTAGAGACCCAGTACTTC. This codes for CASSVGAGGVETQYF.

The rearrangement uses TRBV7-3 and TRBJ1-1, with TRBD1 matching over 9 bases. CDR3 size: 13 residues. Germline CDR1 SGHTA, CDR2 FQGTGA. After removal of 4 bases from V and 8 bases from J, the junction contained 5 bases not matched to a gene. The CDR3 here is CASSSGTGTEAFF. In DNA, the CDR3 is TGTGCCAGCAGCTCCGGGACAGGGACCGAAGCTTTCTTT.

The chain recombines TRBV29-1 with TRBJ2-7; 8 bases map to TRBD1. The V and J ends lost 3 bases and 5 bases, in that order; junction bases with no gene match: 3. The CDR3 is made up of 12 amino acids. The germline CDR1 and CDR2 sequences are SQVTM and ANQGSEA. In nucleotides, the CDR3 is TGCAGCGTTGATGTGACAGGGGACGAGCAGTACTTC. Protein: CSVDVTGDEQYF.

The chain couples TRBV4-3 to TRBJ2-1, with TRBD2 as a possible D gene (6 bases). Deletions cut 3 bases from V and 3 bases from J, with 9 bases between. The CDR3 is 14 amino acids. The V gene's germline CDR1 is LGHNA and CDR2 YSLEER. CDR3 sequence reads: CASSHGSNYNEQFF. For the CDR3, the DNA is TGCGCCAGCAGCCACGGGAGTAACTACAATGAGCAGTTCTTC.

The V call is TRBV4-3, the J call TRBJ1-1; D remains unclear. Trimming removed 1 base at V and 5 bases at J, with 11 bases between. The CDR3 sequence is 14 residues long. The germline V gene encodes CDR1 LGHNA and CDR2 YSLEER. In nucleotides, the CDR3 is TGCGCCAGCAGCCAAGGTAGAACGGTGACTGAAGCTTTCTTT. Protein sequence: CASSQGRTVTEAFF.

The chain links TRBV29-1 to TRBJ1-2; 9 positions match TRBD1. The germline CDR1 and CDR2 sequences are SQVTM and ANQGSEA. Losses at the gene ends were 7 bases for V and 7 bases for J; bases not matched to a gene: 10. The CDR3 spans 13 residues. CDR3 nucleotide sequence: TGCAGCGGCGCCGGGACAGGGTCTAGTGGCTACACCTTC. This translates into CSGAGTGSSGYTF.

As DNA, the CDR3 is TGTGCCAGTACCTCGAACAGGGGGCCGGGGGCCAACGTCCTGACTTTC. Protein: CASTSNRGPGANVLTF. The rearrangement joins TRBV19 to TRBJ2-6; 9 bases map to TRBD1. Germline CDR1 LNHDA, CDR2 SQIVND (reference sequence). The CDR3 is 16 amino acids. The J segment lost 4 bases and the V segment lost 7 bases, leaving 8 bases of the junction unmatched.

The genes are TRBV29-1 and TRBJ2-3, with 12 positions matching TRBD2. The germline gives CDR1 SQVTM, CDR2 ANQGSEA. V dropped 4 bases and J dropped 2; count of bases not matched to a gene: 4. This CDR3 spans 15 amino acids. CDR3 sequence: CSVGWTSGTTDTQYF. The CDR3 region has the DNA TGCAGCGTTGGATGGACTAGCGGGACCACAGATACGCAGTATTTT.

This chain links TRBV30 with TRBJ2-7, with 14 bases aligning to TRBD2. Germline CDR1 is GTSNPN and CDR2 is SVGIG (reference sequence). The CDR3 extends over 15 amino acids. With V trimmed by 7 bases and J by 2 bases, 7 bases remained unmatched. CDR3 protein: CALGLAGAGAYEQYF. CDR3 bases: TGTGCCTTGGGACTAGCGGGAGCCGGGGCCTACGAGCAGTACTTC.

The V gene is TRBV5-1, the J gene TRBJ2-3; 13 bases are a match to TRBD2. V trimming: 4 bases; J trimming: 0 bases; junction bases outside the gene matches: 2. There are 16 residues in the CDR3. CDR1 is SGHRS, CDR2 YFSETQ, per germline. The CDR3: CASSILAGGSTDTQYF. CDR3 nucleotide sequence: TGCGCCAGCAGCATACTAGCGGGAGGGAGCACAGATACGCAGTATTTT.